The clone carrying this T cell receptor (beta chain) showed up many times. The antigen is unknown. Not enrolled were patients with uncontrolled infection, other autoimmune disease, pregnancy or lactation. Blood was drawn at first hyperthyroidism diagnosis, before any ophthalmopathy symptoms. The authors obtained PBMCs from over 8 ml of fresh peripheral blood. RNA transcripts yielded amplified TCR beta CDR3 regions. Initially, a first-round RT-PCR of the TCR CDR3 employed the HTBI primer set. From the multiplex PCR reads, TCRdb called clonotypes with MiXCR, one entry per CDR3 protein. The sample has 250,000 to 300,000 distinct CDR3 sequences, 13% to 15% seen once. The data stem from a study of T cells in Graves' hyperthyroidism and ophthalmopathy. Whole-study findings and limits: Blood also held most thyroid clonotypes expanded beyond 0.001.

The V gene end was trimmed by 1 base and the J gene end by 1 base; junction bases not matched to a gene: 5. CDR1 SGHAT and CDR2 FQNNGV come from the germline V gene. The length of the CDR3 is 16 residues. Input material: blood. The sequence was collected from a middle-aged woman with Graves' hyperthyroidism that later progressed to Graves' ophthalmopathy. The genes are TRBV11-2 and TRBJ2-3; 7 positions agree with TRBD2. CDR3 region: CASSLGVGRRTDTQYF. The CDR3 DNA sequence: TGTGCCAGCAGCTTAGGGGTCGGGAGGCGCACAGATACGCAGTATTTT.